One sample yielded the 18 T cell receptor beta chains listed below, sequenced in a study of CD8+CD57+ T cells in acquired aplastic anemia. For CDR3 and TCR beta VDJ profiling, genomic DNA was the template used. TCRdb reanalysed the reads using MiXCR and keeps one entry per CDR3 protein. Here the sample spans 150,000 to 200,000 distinct CDR3 sequences, roughly 45% being singletons. Sequencing was done on patients that had shown CD8+CD57+ cell expansion by flow cytometry. The sequenced sample was sorted CD4+, CD8+, or CD8+CD57+ T cells (not recorded which) from PBMCs. All receptors derive from a human donor with aplastic anemia.

A remark on this clonotype: The junction does not match germline at one end; this may be a read error. The chain uses TRBV7-8 and TRBJ2-2; TRBD1 aligns across 10 bases. This CDR3 is built from 16 residues. The germline V gene has CDR1 SGHVS and CDR2 FQNEAQ. CDR3 residues: CASSKRGQGIAGELSF. In DNA form, the CDR3 reads TGTGCCAGTAGCAAACGGGGACAGGGGATCGCCGGGGAGCTGTCTTTT. Looking up the rest from reference TRBV7-8 and TRBJ2-2 gives the full variable domain: GAGVSQSPRYKVAKRGQDVALRCDPISGHVSLFWYQQALGQGPEFLTYFQNEAQLDKSGLPSDRFFAERPEGSVSTLKIQRTQQEDSAVYLCASSKRGQGIAGELSFGEGSRLTVL.

V and J are TRBV3-1 and TRBJ2-1, with 9 bases fitting TRBD1. V lost 6 bases and J lost 8; bases outside the gene matches: 11. Germline assignment: CDR1 LGHDT and CDR2 YNNKEL (reference sequence). The length of the CDR3 is 15 residues. The CDR3 bases are TGTGCCAGCAGTCACGGACAGGGGACGTTGGATGAGCAGTTCTTC. This sequence encodes CASSHGQGTLDEQFF.

This clonotype was counted a few times. The rearrangement uses TRBV6-1 and TRBJ1-2, with 8 bases that match TRBD1. The CDR3 covers 14 residues. Germline V gene sequence: CDR1 MNHNS, CDR2 SASEGT. J gave up 4 bases and V 5 bases, and 6 bases lay outside the gene matches. The CDR3 DNA sequence: TGTGCCAGCAGTAGACAGGGGTCAGGCTATGGCTACACCTTC. Translation: CASSRQGSGYGYTF.

This clonotype was seen many times. The chain joins TRBV4-1 to TRBJ2-2; possibly TRBD1 or TRBD2 for D (5 bases each). Germline V lookup: CDR1 MGHRA, CDR2 YSYEKL. The CDR3 is 16 residues long. Trimming stripped 1 base from V and 6 bases from J, with 15 bases between. CDR3 nucleotides: TGCGCCAGCAGCCAAGTAACGGGACCGATATCCGGGGAGCTGTTTTTT. Its protein product is CASSQVTGPISGELFF.

This clonotype was seen more than once but under ten times. The rearrangement links TRBV6-6 to TRBJ2-7; no clear D gene. This CDR3 has 11 amino acids. V gave up 4 bases and J gave up 7 bases, with 8 bases separating them. The germline V gene has CDR1 MNHNY and CDR2 SVGAGI (reference sequence). CDR3 in amino acids: CASSLSNEQYV. DNA of the CDR3: TGTGCCAGCAGTTTGTCCAATGAGCAGTACGTC.

The V gene is TRBV6-5, the J gene TRBJ1-5; 7 bases line up with TRBD1. V shed 4 bases and J 7 bases; nucleotides not matched to a gene: 7. This CDR3 region has 14 residues. Looked up from germline, CDR1 is MNHEY and CDR2 is SVGAGI. The CDR3: CASSFAGGRQPQHF. In DNA form, the CDR3 reads TGTGCCAGCAGTTTTGCAGGGGGTAGACAGCCCCAGCATTTT.

This clonotype has just a few counts. The gene calls are TRBV10-3 and TRBJ2-5; D is uncertain. Germline values: CDR1 ENHRY, CDR2 SYGVKD. This CDR3 spans 13 amino acids. The V end was cut by 5 bases, the J end by 2 bases, with 9 bases between. CDR3 protein: CAISPGIQETQYF. Here the CDR3 DNA reads TGTGCCATCAGTCCAGGAATTCAAGAGACCCAGTACTTC.

This clonotype counts as medium-sized. The chain couples TRBV15 to TRBJ1-6, with D maybe TRBD1 (6 bases). Trimming stripped 0 bases from V and 10 bases from J, with 13 bases between. Germline values: CDR1 LNHNV, CDR2 YYDKDF (reference sequence). CDR3 length: 15 residues. The CDR3 coding sequence is TGTGCCACCAGCAGAGAGAGGGGGGTAAACTCACCCCTCCACTTT. Amino acid sequence: CATSRERGVNSPLHF.

This clonotype was counted a single time. The V gene is TRBV20-1, the J gene TRBJ2-5; D perhaps matches TRBD2 (5 bases). V was shortened by 3 bases and J by 7 bases, with 9 bases between the two germline ends. Germline CDR1 DFQATT, CDR2 SNEGSKA (reference sequence). CDR3 length: 11 amino acids. In DNA form, the CDR3 reads TGCAGTGCTAGTCGGGCGGGGACCCAGTACTTC. Amino acid sequence: CSASRAGTQYF.

Here the CDR3 DNA reads TGTGCCAGCAACTCTCGGGGGGAGGGCTATGGCTACACCTTC. This codes for CASNSRGEGYGYTF. The rearrangement joins TRBV5-4 to TRBJ1-2; maybe TRBD1 (5 bases). Germline loops: CDR1 SGHNT, CDR2 YYREEE (reference sequence). The CDR3 runs to 14 residues. With 6 bases removed from V and 4 bases from J, the gap between germline ends came to 16 bases.

Notes on this clonotype: The germline gene is not matched at one end of the junction; a read error may be the cause. The chain links TRBV30 to TRBJ1-1, with a weak D call TRBD1 (5 bases). CDR3 length equals 12 residues. Per germline, CDR1 GTSNPN and CDR2 SVGIG (reference sequence). The CDR3 bases are TGTGCCTGGAGTGTTTTAGGGGTTGAAGCTTCCTTT. Protein: CAWSVLGVEASF. The variable domain in full, completed from reference TRBV30 and TRBJ1-1, reads SQTIHQWPATLVQPVGSPLSLECTVEGTSNPNLYWYRQAAGRGLQLLFYSVGIGQISSEVPQNLSASRPQDRQFILSSKKLLLSDSGFYLCAWSVLGVEASFGQGTRLTVV.

This sequence joins TRBV19 and TRBJ1-4; D uncertain. Trimming removed 11 bases at V and 1 base at J, with 14 bases between. Germline values: CDR1 LNHDA, CDR2 SQIVND (reference sequence). There are 14 residues in the CDR3. CDR3 in amino acids: CASKRSLTNEKLFF. As DNA, the CDR3 is TGTGCCTCAAAACGAAGCTTAACTAATGAAAAACTGTTTTTT. Combining the CDR3 with reference TRBV19 and TRBJ1-4 gives the whole variable domain DGGITQSPKYLFRKEGQNVTLSCEQNLNHDAMYWYRQDPGQGLRLIYYSQIVNDFQKGDIAEGYSVSREKKESFPLTVTSAQKNPTAFYLCASKRSLTNEKLFFGSGTQLSVL.

The gene calls are TRBV15 and TRBJ2-2; D is ambiguous. CDR1 is LNHNV and CDR2 is YYDKDF in the germline V gene (reference sequence). Trimming took 3 bases from V and 0 from J, leaving 8 bases between them. This CDR3 contains 15 residues. The CDR3 reads CATSSLRTNTGELFF. Written as DNA, the CDR3 is TGTGCCACCAGCAGTCTCAGGACGAACACCGGGGAGCTGTTTTTT.

The rearrangement links TRBV4-3 to TRBJ1-1; unclear D gene. Germline V lookup: CDR1 LGHNA, CDR2 YSLEER. Trimming shortened V by 0 bases and J by 1 base, and 12 bases separated the two germline ends. This CDR3 contains 16 residues. For the CDR3, the DNA is TGCGCCAGCAGCCAAGATCCGGCTTCGCGGAACACTGAAGCTTTCTTT. This gives the protein CASSQDPASRNTEAFF.

This clonotype was counted ten times or more. V gene TRBV7-2 combines with J gene TRBJ2-2, with a possible D match to TRBD2 (6 bases). This CDR3 contains 14 residues. V was clipped by 4 bases and J by 4 bases, with 10 bases between them. Germline V gives CDR1 SGHTA, CDR2 FQGNSA. CDR3 bases: TGTGCCAGCAGCTCCGGGACTCCCACCGGGGAGCTGTTTTTT. Protein product: CASSSGTPTGELFF.

The chain uses TRBV19 and TRBJ2-5; 8 nucleotides align to TRBD2. Germline V lookup: CDR1 LNHDA, CDR2 SQIVND (reference sequence). With 4 bases clipped from V and 4 bases from J, the junction kept 8 bases outside the gene matches. CDR3 length equals 15 residues. In DNA, the CDR3 is TGTGCCAGTAGTACGCTTAGCGGGACGGTAGAGACCCAGTACTTC. Translated: CASSTLSGTVETQYF.

Remarks on this clonotype: The CDR3 does not end in the conserved phenylalanine or tryptophan, so this is likely a read error. The J gene is TRBJ1-1, the V gene TRBV7-2; D not resolved. The CDR3 runs 12 residues. Looked up from germline, CDR1 is SGHTA and CDR2 is FQGNSA. The germline V and J ends were trimmed by 5 bases and 7 bases, with 11 bases remaining between them. The CDR3 coding sequence is TGTGCCAGCAGCCCGCCGGGTAATGAAGCTTTCCTT. Translating it yields CASSPPGNEAFL.

This chain uses TRBV19 with TRBJ2-1, with a tentative D call TRBD2 (6 bases). The CDR3 has 17 residues. Germline V gene sequence: CDR1 LNHDA, CDR2 SQIVND (reference sequence). V was clipped by 3 bases and J by 2 bases, with 17 bases between them. This CDR3 reads CASSMVGAGFTYNEQFF. For the CDR3, the DNA is TGTGCCAGTAGTATGGTGGGAGCGGGCTTTACCTACAATGAGCAGTTCTTC.